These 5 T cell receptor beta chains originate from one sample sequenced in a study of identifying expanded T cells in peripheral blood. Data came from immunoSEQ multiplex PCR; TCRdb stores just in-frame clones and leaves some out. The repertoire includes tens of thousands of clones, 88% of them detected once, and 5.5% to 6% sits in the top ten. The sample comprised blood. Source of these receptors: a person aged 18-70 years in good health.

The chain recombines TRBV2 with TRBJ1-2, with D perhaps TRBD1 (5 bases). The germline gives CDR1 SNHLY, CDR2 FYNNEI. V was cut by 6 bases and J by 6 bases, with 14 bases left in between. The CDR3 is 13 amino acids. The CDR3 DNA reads TGTGCCAGCAGGGATGACAGTTTCGATGGCTACACCTTC. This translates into CASRDDSFDGYTF. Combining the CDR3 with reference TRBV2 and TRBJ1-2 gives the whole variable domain EPEVTQTPSHQVTQMGQEVILRCVPISNHLYFYWYRQILGQKVEFLVSFYNNEISEKSEIFDDQFSVERPDGSNFTLKIRSTKLEDSAMYFCASRDDSFDGYTFGSGTRLTVV.

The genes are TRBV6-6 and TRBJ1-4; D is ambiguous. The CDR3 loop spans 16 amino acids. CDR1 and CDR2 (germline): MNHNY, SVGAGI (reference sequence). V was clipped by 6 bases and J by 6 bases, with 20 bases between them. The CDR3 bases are TGTGCCAGCAGGTTCGCCCCGGGCAGGTTTGATGAAAAACTGTTTTTT. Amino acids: CASRFAPGRFDEKLFF.

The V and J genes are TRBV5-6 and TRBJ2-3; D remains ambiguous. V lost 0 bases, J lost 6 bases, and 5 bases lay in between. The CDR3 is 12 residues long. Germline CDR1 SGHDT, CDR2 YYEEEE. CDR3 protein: CASSLGVDTQYF. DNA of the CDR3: TGTGCCAGCAGCTTGGGAGTGGATACGCAGTATTTT.

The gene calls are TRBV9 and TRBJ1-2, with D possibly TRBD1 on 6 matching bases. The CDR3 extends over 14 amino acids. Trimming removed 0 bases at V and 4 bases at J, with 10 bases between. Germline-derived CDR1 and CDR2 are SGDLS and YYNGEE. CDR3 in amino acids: CASSVEVGGYGYTF. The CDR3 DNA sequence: TGTGCCAGCAGCGTAGAGGTAGGGGGCTATGGCTACACCTTC. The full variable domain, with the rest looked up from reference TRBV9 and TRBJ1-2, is DSGVTQTPKHLITATGQRVTLRCSPRSGDLSVYWYQQSLDQGLQFLIQYYNGEERAKGNILERFSAQQFPDLHSELNLSSLELGDSALYFCASSVEVGGYGYTFGSGTRLTVV.

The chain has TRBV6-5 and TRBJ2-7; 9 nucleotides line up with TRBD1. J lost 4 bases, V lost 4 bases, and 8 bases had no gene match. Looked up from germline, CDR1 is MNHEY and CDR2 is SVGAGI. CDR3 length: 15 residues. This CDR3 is CASSSPGTGPYEQYF. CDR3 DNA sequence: TGTGCCAGCAGTTCCCCCGGGACAGGGCCTTACGAGCAGTACTTC.